The text below deals with one TCR beta chain. Method: immunoSEQ multiplex PCR; TCRdb's copy keeps in-frame clones and lacks some. The sample lists roughly 2.6 million clones, about 92% occurring once. The data are from a study of shared clonotypes between healthy human individuals. All donors were healthy HIV-negative adults lacking recent acute infections or vaccinations. This CDR3 has 15 amino acids. Germline loops: CDR1 SGHNT, CDR2 YYREEE (reference sequence). V lost 3 bases to trimming and J lost 7 bases, with 17 bases between them. V gene TRBV5-4 combines with J gene TRBJ2-1; TRBD1 or TRBD2 may be the D gene (5 bases each). This TCR was recovered from a man aged 18 to 29 in good health. Sequencing was done on a sample of naive CD4+ T cells sorted from blood. Stated subset: CD45RA+ positively selected. CDR3 in DNA: TGTGCCAGCAGCTCCCGGGCCGCTGGGGGTAATGAGCAGTTCTTC. This translates into CASSSRAAGGNEQFF. Supplemented by reference TRBV5-4 and TRBJ2-1, the full variable domain reads ETGVTQSPTHLIKTRGQQVTLRCSSQSGHNTVSWYQQALGQGPQFIFQYYREEENGRGNFPPRFSGLQFPNYSSELNVNALELDDSALYLCASSSRAAGGNEQFFGPGTRLTVL.